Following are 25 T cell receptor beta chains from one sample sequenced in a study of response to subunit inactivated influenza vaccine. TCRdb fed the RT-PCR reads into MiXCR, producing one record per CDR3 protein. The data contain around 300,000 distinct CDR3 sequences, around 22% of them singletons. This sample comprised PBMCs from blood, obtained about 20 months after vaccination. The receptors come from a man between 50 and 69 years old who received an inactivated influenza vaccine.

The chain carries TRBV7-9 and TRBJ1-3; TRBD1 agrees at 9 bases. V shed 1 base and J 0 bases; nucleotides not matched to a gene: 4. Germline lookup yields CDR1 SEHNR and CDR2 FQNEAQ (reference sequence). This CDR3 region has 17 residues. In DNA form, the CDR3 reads TGTGCCAGCAGCTTAGAGTGGGACAGGGCCTCTGGAAACACCATATATTTT. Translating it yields CASSLEWDRASGNTIYF.

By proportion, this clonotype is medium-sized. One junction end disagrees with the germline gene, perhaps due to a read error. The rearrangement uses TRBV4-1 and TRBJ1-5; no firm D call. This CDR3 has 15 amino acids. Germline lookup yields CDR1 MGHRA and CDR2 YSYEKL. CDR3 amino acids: CASSQESQSNQPQHF. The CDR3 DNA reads TGTGCCAGCAGCCAAGAGTCACAGAGCAATCAGCCCCAGCATTTT.

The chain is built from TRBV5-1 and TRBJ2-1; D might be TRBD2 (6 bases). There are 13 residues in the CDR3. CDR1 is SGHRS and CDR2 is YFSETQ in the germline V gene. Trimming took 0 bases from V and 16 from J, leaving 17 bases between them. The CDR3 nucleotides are TGCGCCAGCAGCTTGGGATGGGGGGACCCCTCCTTCTTC. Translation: CASSLGWGDPSFF. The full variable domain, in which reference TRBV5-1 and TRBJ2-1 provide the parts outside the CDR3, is KAGVTQTPRYLIKTRGQQVTLSCSPISGHRSVSWYQQTPGQGLQFLFEYFSETQRNKGNFPGRFSGRQFSNSRSEMNVSTLELGDSALYLCASSLGWGDPSFFGPGTRLTVL.

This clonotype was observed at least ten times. The CDR3, as DNA: TGTGCCATCAGTGAGATAGGACAGGTCCTTCTGGGAGGCTACACCTTC. This gives the protein CAISEIGQVLLGGYTF. J is TRBJ1-2 and V is TRBV10-3; 7 bases match TRBD1. The V gene's germline CDR1 is ENHRY and CDR2 SYGVKD. This CDR3 comprises 16 residues. V trimming: 2 bases; J trimming: 8 bases; junction bases outside the gene matches: 14.

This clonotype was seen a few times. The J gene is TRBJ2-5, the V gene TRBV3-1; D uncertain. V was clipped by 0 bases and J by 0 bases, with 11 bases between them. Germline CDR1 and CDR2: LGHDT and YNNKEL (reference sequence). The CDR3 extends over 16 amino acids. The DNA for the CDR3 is TGTGCCAGCAGCCAAGATTGGGTAGGGAACCAAGAGACCCAGTACTTC. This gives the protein CASSQDWVGNQETQYF.

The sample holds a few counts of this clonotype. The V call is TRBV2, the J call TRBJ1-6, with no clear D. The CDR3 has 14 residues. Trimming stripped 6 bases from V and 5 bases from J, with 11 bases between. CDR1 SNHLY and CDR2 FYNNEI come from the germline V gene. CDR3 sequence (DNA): TGTGCCAGCAGGCGGACCTGGGATAATTCACCCCTCCACTTT. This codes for CASRRTWDNSPLHF.

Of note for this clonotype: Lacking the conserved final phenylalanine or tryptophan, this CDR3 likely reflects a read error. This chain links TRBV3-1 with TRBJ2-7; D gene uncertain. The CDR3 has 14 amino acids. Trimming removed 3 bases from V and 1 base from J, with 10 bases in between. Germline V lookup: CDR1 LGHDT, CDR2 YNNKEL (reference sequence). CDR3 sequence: CASSHRTPSYEQYL. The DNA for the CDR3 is TGTGCCAGCAGCCACAGGACCCCTTCCTACGAGCAGTACTTA.

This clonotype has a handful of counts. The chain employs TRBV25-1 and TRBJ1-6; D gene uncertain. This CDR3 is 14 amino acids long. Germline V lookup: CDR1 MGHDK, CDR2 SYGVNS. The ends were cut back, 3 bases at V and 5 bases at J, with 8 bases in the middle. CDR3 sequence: CASSDSGNNSPLHF. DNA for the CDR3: TGTGCCAGCAGTGATTCCGGCAATAATTCACCCCTCCACTTT.

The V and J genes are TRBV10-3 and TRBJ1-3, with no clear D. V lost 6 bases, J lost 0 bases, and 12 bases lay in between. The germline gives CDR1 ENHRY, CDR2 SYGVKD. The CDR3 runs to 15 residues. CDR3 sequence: CAIRQTATSGNTIYF. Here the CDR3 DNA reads TGTGCCATCAGGCAAACAGCTACCTCTGGAAACACCATATATTTT.

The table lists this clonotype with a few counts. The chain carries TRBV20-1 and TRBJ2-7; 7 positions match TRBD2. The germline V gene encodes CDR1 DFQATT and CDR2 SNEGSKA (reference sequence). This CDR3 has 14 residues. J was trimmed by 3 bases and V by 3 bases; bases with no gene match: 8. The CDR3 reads CSAREGLAVYEQYF. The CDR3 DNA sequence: TGCAGTGCTAGGGAGGGGCTAGCGGTCTACGAGCAGTACTTC.

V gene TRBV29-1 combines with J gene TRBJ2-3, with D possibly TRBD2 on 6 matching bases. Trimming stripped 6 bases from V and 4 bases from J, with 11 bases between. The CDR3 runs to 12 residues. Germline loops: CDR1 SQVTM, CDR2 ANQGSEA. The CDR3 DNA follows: TGCAGCGTCCTTGGAGGGGCAGATACGCAGTATTTT. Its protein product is CSVLGGADTQYF.

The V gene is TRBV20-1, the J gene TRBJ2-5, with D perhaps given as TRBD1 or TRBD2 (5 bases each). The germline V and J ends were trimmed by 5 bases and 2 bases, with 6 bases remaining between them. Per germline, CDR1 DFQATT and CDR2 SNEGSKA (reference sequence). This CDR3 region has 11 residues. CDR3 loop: CSAGTQETQYF. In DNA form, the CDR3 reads TGCAGTGCTGGGACGCAAGAGACCCAGTACTTC.

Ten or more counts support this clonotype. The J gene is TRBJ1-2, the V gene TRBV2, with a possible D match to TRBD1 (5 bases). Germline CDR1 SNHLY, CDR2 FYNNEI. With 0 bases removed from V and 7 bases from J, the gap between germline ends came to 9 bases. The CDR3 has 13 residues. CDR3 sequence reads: CASSEAGRGGYTF. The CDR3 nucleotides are TGTGCCAGCAGTGAAGCAGGGAGGGGTGGCTACACCTTC.

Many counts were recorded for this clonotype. The DNA for the CDR3 is TGTGCCAGCAGCCGAATTCCCTTCGACAGGGTTATTTCACCCCTCCACTTT. It encodes CASSRIPFDRVISPLHF. This rearrangement joins TRBV7-2 to TRBJ1-6, with 7 positions matching TRBD1. V was pared by 5 bases and J by 9 bases, with 16 bases of the junction left unmatched. The CDR3 loop spans 17 amino acids. Germline assignment: CDR1 SGHTA and CDR2 FQGNSA.

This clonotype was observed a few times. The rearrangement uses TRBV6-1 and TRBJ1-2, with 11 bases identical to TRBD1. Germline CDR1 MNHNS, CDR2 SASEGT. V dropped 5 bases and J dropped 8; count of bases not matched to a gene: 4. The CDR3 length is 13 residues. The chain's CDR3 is CASSQGTGGGYTF. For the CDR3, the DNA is TGTGCCAGCAGTCAAGGGACAGGGGGAGGCTACACCTTC.

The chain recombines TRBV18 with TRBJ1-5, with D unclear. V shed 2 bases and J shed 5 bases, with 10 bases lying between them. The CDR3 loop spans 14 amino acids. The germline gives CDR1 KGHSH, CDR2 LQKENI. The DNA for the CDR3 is TGTGCCAGCTCACCAGGGTTTGGGGATCAGCCCCAGCATTTT. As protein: CASSPGFGDQPQHF.

This CDR3 reads CASSRRGGDGTYEQYF. The CDR3 bases are TGTGCCAGCAGCAGACGAGGTGGGGACGGTACCTACGAGCAGTACTTC. The V and J genes are TRBV7-2 and TRBJ2-7; D possibly matches TRBD1 or TRBD2 (5 bases each). V was clipped by 5 bases and J by 2 bases, with 19 bases between them. Germline CDR1 and CDR2: SGHTA and FQGNSA. The length of the CDR3 is 16 residues.

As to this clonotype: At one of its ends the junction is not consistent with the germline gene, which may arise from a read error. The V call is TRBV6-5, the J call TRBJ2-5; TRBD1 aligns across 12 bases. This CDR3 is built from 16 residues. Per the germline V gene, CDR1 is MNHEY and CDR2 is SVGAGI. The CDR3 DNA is TGTGCCAGCAGTTACAGTTTTGGGACAGGGGGCGAGAGCCAGTACTTC. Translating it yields CASSYSFGTGGESQYF.

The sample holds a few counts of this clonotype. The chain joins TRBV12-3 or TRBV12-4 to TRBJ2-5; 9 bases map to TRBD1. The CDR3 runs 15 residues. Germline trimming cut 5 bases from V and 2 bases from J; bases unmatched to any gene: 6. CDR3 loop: CASSRGQGRQETQYF. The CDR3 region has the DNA TGTGCCAGCAGTAGGGGACAGGGACGTCAAGAGACCCAGTACTTC.

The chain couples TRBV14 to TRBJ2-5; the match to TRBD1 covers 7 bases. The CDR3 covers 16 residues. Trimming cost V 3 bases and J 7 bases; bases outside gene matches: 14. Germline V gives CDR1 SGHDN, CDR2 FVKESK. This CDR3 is CASSQSKTGSGMTQYF. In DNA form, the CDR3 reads TGTGCCAGCAGCCAGAGTAAGACAGGGTCCGGGATGACCCAGTACTTC.

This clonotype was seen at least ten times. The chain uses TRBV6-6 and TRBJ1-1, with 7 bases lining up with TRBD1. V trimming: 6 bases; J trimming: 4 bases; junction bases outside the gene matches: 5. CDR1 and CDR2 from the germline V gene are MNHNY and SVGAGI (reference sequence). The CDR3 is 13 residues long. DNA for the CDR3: TGTGCCAGCAGGACCCCAGGGGGCACTGAAGCTTTCTTT. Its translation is CASRTPGGTEAFF.

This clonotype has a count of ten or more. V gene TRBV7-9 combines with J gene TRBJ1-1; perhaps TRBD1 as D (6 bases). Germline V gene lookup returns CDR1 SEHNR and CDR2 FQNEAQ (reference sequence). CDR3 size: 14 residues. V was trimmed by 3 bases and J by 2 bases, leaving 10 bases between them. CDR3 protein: CASSLLDRNTEAFF. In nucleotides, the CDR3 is TGTGCCAGCAGCTTGCTGGACAGAAACACTGAAGCTTTCTTT.

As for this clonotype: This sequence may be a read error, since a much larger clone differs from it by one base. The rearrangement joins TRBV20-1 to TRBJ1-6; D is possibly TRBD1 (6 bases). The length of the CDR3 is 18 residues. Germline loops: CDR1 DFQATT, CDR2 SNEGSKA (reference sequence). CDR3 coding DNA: TGCAGTGCTAGAGATACCCTCTCGGACAGCTCCTATAATTCAGCCCTCCACTTT. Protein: CSARDTLSDSSYNSALHF.

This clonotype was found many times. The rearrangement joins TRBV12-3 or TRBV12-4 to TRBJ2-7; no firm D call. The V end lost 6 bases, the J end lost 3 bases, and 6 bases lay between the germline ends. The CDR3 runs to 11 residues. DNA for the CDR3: TGTGCCAGCAGCTTAAACTACGAGCAGTACTTC. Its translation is CASSLNYEQYF.

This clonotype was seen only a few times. The CDR3 spells CASSLVPGAPNGYTF. The CDR3 nucleotides are TGCGCCAGCAGCTTGGTGCCAGGGGCACCCAATGGCTACACCTTC. This sequence joins TRBV5-1 and TRBJ1-2, with TRBD1 as a possible D gene (6 bases). The CDR3 covers 15 residues. V shed 0 bases and J shed 6 bases, with 15 bases lying between them. The germline CDR1 and CDR2 sequences are SGHRS and YFSETQ.